Below, 25 T cell receptor beta chains from the same sample are listed, as sequenced in a study of T-cell memory formation after mild COVID-19. Each CDR3 protein is one row after TCRdb ran MiXCR on the 5' RACE reads. The table has 45,000 to 65,000 distinct CDR3 sequences, more than 8% seen once; the top ten hold more than 0.95%. The sample consisted of PBMCs or a T cell subset sorted from them (not recorded which). These receptors came from a man between 18 and 29 years old who had mild COVID-19 (a few samples of this study predate the infection). Cell type and time point are not known.

In its sample, this clonotype was seen many times. This chain links TRBV11-2 with TRBJ1-1; D might be TRBD1 (5 bases). Germline V gene lookup returns CDR1 SGHAT and CDR2 FQNNGV. V gave up 1 base and J gave up 4 bases, with 7 bases separating them. The CDR3 is 13 amino acids. The CDR3 spells CASSLVGATEAFF. The DNA for the CDR3 is TGTGCCAGCAGCTTAGTAGGGGCCACTGAAGCTTTCTTT.

The chain couples TRBV18 to TRBJ2-1, with 8 bases fitting TRBD1. J lost 0 bases, V lost 1 base, and 2 bases had no gene match. Germline V gene lookup returns CDR1 KGHSH and CDR2 LQKENI. The CDR3 sequence is 16 residues long. CDR3 coding DNA: TGTGCCAGCTCACCACTGGGGACAGGCTCCTACAATGAGCAGTTCTTC. This encodes CASSPLGTGSYNEQFF.

This clonotype was observed a handful of times. The chain joins TRBV7-2 to TRBJ1-2, with 11 bases fitting TRBD1. The germline V gene has CDR1 SGHTA and CDR2 FQGNSA. The V segment lost 7 bases and the J segment 6 bases; nucleotides outside the gene matches: 10. The CDR3 covers 15 residues. The CDR3 bases are TGTGCCAGCACCCCCGGACAGGGGGCTTCGGATGGCTACACCTTC. The encoded protein is CASTPGQGASDGYTF.

This clonotype was counted ten times or more. The CDR3, as DNA: TGTGCCAGCTCTCGAGGATACAATGAGCAGTTCTTC. Translating it yields CASSRGYNEQFF. The V and J genes are TRBV18 and TRBJ2-1, with D hard to call. This CDR3 is 12 amino acids long. Germline-derived CDR1 and CDR2 are KGHSH and LQKENI. Trimming removed 6 bases at V and 4 bases at J, with 7 bases between.

The V and J genes are TRBV5-1 and TRBJ1-2; possibly TRBD1 for D (6 bases). Germline V gives CDR1 SGHRS, CDR2 YFSETQ. The CDR3 loop spans 15 amino acids. V was trimmed by 0 bases and J by 8 bases, leaving 17 bases between them. The CDR3, as DNA: TGCGCCAGCAGCTTGGGGGACATCTTCTCGCGGGGCTACACCTTC. Its translation is CASSLGDIFSRGYTF.

The table lists this clonotype with a few counts. The chain employs TRBV12-3 or TRBV12-4 and TRBJ2-1, with D uncertain. This CDR3 region has 16 residues. V shed 6 bases and J shed 6 bases, with 21 bases lying between them. The CDR3 loop reads CASRPSQARAVNEQFF. The CDR3 bases are TGTGCCAGCAGGCCATCTCAGGCCCGGGCGGTCAATGAGCAGTTCTTC.

The V and J genes are TRBV20-1 and TRBJ2-1; D possibly corresponds to TRBD2 (6 bases). With 1 base removed from V and 4 bases from J, the gap between germline ends came to 14 bases. In germline, CDR1 is DFQATT, CDR2 SNEGSKA (reference sequence). The CDR3 extends over 15 amino acids. The CDR3, as DNA: TGCAGTGCTAGAGCTCTGGGTCGGGGGTACAATGAGCAGTTCTTC. This sequence encodes CSARALGRGYNEQFF.

This clonotype was seen repeatedly, ten times or more. The chain uses TRBV7-9 and TRBJ2-2, with D uncertain. The germline CDR1 and CDR2 sequences are SEHNR and FQNEAQ (reference sequence). V gave up 5 bases and J gave up 6 bases, with 13 bases separating them. This CDR3 is 14 amino acids long. CDR3 amino acids: CASSPVTKSGELFF. The CDR3 nucleotides read TGTGCCAGCAGCCCAGTAACCAAGTCCGGGGAGCTGTTTTTT.

This sequence joins TRBV4-1 and TRBJ2-3; D is unresolved. Trimming stripped 3 bases from V and 7 bases from J, with 11 bases between. CDR3 length: 13 residues. The germline CDR1 and CDR2 sequences are MGHRA and YSYEKL. In DNA form, the CDR3 reads TGCGCCAGCAGCCACCCATTAGAAAATACGCAGTATTTT. It is translated as CASSHPLENTQYF.

This clonotype was recorded at least ten times. In DNA form, the CDR3 reads TGCGCCAGCAGTCATTTCAGCTGGGAGGGTACTGAGCAGTTCTTC. Its protein is CASSHFSWEGTEQFF. The chain carries TRBV23-1 and TRBJ2-1, with 7 bases fitting TRBD2. TRBV23-1 is recorded as an ORF, its role being uncertain. Trimming cost V 3 bases and J 9 bases; bases outside gene matches: 11. The CDR3 consists of 15 residues.

This clonotype was counted only a few times. The chain's CDR3 is CASTRGSYSNQPQHF. Written as DNA, the CDR3 is TGTGCCAGCACGCGAGGGTCCTATAGCAATCAGCCCCAGCATTTT. The chain employs TRBV12-3 or TRBV12-4 and TRBJ1-5; no firm D call. The CDR3 runs to 15 residues. The V end was cut by 7 bases, the J end by 0 bases, with 13 bases between.

The chain links TRBV10-3 to TRBJ2-7; D call uncertain. V lost 4 bases and J 4 bases, leaving 11 bases between the germline ends. This CDR3 has 13 amino acids. In germline, CDR1 is ENHRY, CDR2 SYGVKD. CDR3 bases: TGTGCCATCAGTGGGTTGGAGCCTTACGAGCAGTACTTC. Translation gives CAISGLEPYEQYF.

DNA for the CDR3: TGTGCCAGCCGTAAGGGAGGTGAGACCCAGTACTTC. Translating gives CASRKGGETQYF. This chain links TRBV27 with TRBJ2-5; a possible D gene is TRBD2 (6 bases). V was cut by 8 bases and J by 5 bases, with 12 bases left in between. Germline V gene lookup returns CDR1 MNHEY and CDR2 SMNVEV (reference sequence). This CDR3 spans 12 amino acids.

J is TRBJ1-1 and V is TRBV30; D is ambiguous. Germline V gives CDR1 GTSNPN, CDR2 SVGIG (reference sequence). This CDR3 comprises 12 residues. Trimming stripped 0 bases from V and 4 bases from J, with 6 bases between. In nucleotides, the CDR3 is TGTGCCTGGAGTGTTCTGCCCACTGAAGCTTTCTTT. Translated, it gives CAWSVLPTEAFF.

This clonotype was detected only a few times. V usage is TRBV12-3 or TRBV12-4 and J usage is TRBJ2-7; 8 nucleotides line up with TRBD1. V shed 6 bases and J 3 bases; nucleotides not matched to a gene: 10. The CDR3 covers 15 residues. The DNA of the CDR3 is TGTGCCAGCAGCAACCGACAGGGGACCTTCTACGAGCAGTACTTC. Protein: CASSNRQGTFYEQYF.

This chain uses TRBV5-1 with TRBJ2-6; D gene unclear. Germline CDR1 reads SGHRS; CDR2 reads YFSETQ. The germline V and J ends were trimmed by 1 base and 0 bases, with 2 bases remaining between them. The CDR3 length is 14 residues. Here the CDR3 reads CASSLYSGANVLTF. The CDR3 region has the DNA TGCGCCAGCAGCTTGTACTCTGGGGCCAACGTCCTGACTTTC.

The V gene is TRBV5-1, the J gene TRBJ2-6; the match to TRBD1 covers 9 bases. Germline loops: CDR1 SGHRS, CDR2 YFSETQ. This CDR3 is built from 17 residues. The J segment lost 2 bases and the V segment lost 4 bases, leaving 7 bases of the junction unmatched. The CDR3, as DNA: TGCGCCAGCAGCGCCCCGGGGACAGGGACTGGGGCCAACGTCCTGACTTTC. The encoded protein is CASSAPGTGTGANVLTF.

This clonotype turned up a few times. V gene TRBV7-3 combines with J gene TRBJ2-3, with 11 positions matching TRBD2. The germline V gene encodes CDR1 SGHTA and CDR2 FQGTGA. There are 13 residues in the CDR3. The J segment lost 5 bases and the V segment lost 6 bases, leaving 1 base of the junction unmatched. This CDR3 reads CASRLAGEDTQYF. The CDR3 coding sequence is TGTGCCAGCAGACTAGCGGGGGAAGATACGCAGTATTTT. The whole variable domain, remainder taken from reference TRBV7-3 and TRBJ2-3, is GAGVSQTPSNKVTEKGKYVELRCDPISGHTALYWYRQSLGQGPEFLIYFQGTGAADDSGLPNDRFFAVRPEGSVSTLKIQRTERGDSAVYLCASRLAGEDTQYFGPGTRLTVL.

This clonotype was detected only a few times. This sequence joins TRBV6-5 and TRBJ1-2, with a possible D match to TRBD1 (5 bases). This CDR3 spans 13 amino acids. Germline lookup yields CDR1 MNHEY and CDR2 SVGAGI. Trimming took off 4 bases at V and 8 bases at J, with 14 bases between the two ends. The CDR3 region is CASSSTGDRGYTF. The CDR3 DNA reads TGTGCCAGCAGTTCCACCGGGGACCGCGGCTACACCTTC.

At least ten counts were recorded for this clonotype. The V and J genes are TRBV7-2 and TRBJ2-7; 9 bases are a match to TRBD1. The V gene's germline CDR1 is SGHTA and CDR2 FQGNSA. This CDR3 spans 14 amino acids. Unmatched junction bases numbered 4, after V lost 4 bases and J lost 3 bases. The CDR3 spells CASSSPGQGYEQYF. DNA for the CDR3: TGTGCCAGCAGCTCGCCGGGACAGGGCTACGAGCAGTACTTC.

This clonotype occurred a few times. This sequence joins TRBV28 and TRBJ1-1, with 8 bases fitting TRBD1. The germline V gene has CDR1 MDHEN and CDR2 SYDVKM. Unmatched junction bases numbered 2, after V lost 5 bases and J lost 3 bases. The CDR3 spans 13 residues. CDR3 amino acids: CASSPGQDTEAFF. The CDR3 DNA reads as TGTGCCAGCAGTCCGGGACAGGACACTGAAGCTTTCTTT. The complete variable domain, with remaining parts taken from reference TRBV28 and TRBJ1-1, reads DVKVTQSSRYLVKRTGEKVFLECVQDMDHENMFWYRQDPGLGLRLIYFSYDVKMKEKGDIPEGYSVSREKKERFSLILESASTNQTSMYLCASSPGQDTEAFFGQGTRLTVV.

The rearrangement links TRBV28 to TRBJ2-7, with 10 nucleotides matching TRBD1. With 8 bases clipped from V and 4 bases from J, the junction kept 2 bases outside the gene matches. This CDR3 region has 12 residues. CDR1 and CDR2 from the germline V gene are MDHEN and SYDVKM. The CDR3 sequence is CASGTGAYEQYV. Here the CDR3 DNA reads TGTGCCAGCGGGACAGGGGCGTACGAGCAGTACGTC.

This clonotype was detected ten times or more. The genes are TRBV7-2 and TRBJ2-3, with unresolved D. CDR1 SGHTA and CDR2 FQGNSA come from the germline V gene. Trimming cost V 1 base and J 4 bases, with 6 bases left between them. The CDR3 consists of 13 residues. DNA of the CDR3: TGTGCCAGCAGCTTAGGCTGGGCAGATACGCAGTATTTT. Its translation: CASSLGWADTQYF.

This clonotype has only a few counts. The rearrangement joins TRBV5-4 to TRBJ2-3, with 8 bases aligning to TRBD1. V was pared by 4 bases and J by 6 bases, with 13 bases of the junction left unmatched. CDR1 is SGHNT and CDR2 is YYREEE in the germline V gene (reference sequence). This CDR3 is 16 amino acids long. CDR3 nucleotide sequence: TGTGCCAGCAGCCAGGGAACGGGACAGGCGATCGATACGCAGTATTTT. The encoded protein is CASSQGTGQAIDTQYF.

CDR3: CASSQAGEGQPQHF. CDR3 in DNA: TGTGCCAGCAGCCAGGCGGGGGAGGGACAGCCCCAGCATTTT. The chain uses TRBV12-3 or TRBV12-4 and TRBJ1-5, with D tentatively TRBD1 (5 bases). The ends were cut back, 6 bases at V and 7 bases at J, with 16 bases in the middle. The CDR3 is 14 residues long.